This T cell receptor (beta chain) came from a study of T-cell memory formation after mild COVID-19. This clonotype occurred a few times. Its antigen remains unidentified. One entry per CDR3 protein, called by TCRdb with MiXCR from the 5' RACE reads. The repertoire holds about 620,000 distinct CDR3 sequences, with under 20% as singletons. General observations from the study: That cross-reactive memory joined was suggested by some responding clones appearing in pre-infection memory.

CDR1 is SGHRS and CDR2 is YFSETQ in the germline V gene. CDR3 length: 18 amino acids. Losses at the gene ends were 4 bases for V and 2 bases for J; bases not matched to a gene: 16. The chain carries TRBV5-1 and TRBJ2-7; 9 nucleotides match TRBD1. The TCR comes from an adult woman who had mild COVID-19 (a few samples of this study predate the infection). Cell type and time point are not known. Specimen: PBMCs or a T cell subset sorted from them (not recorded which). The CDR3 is CASSRGTGLTGEAYEQYF. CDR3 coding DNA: TGCGCCAGCAGCCGTGGGACAGGGCTAACGGGAGAGGCCTACGAGCAGTACTTC.